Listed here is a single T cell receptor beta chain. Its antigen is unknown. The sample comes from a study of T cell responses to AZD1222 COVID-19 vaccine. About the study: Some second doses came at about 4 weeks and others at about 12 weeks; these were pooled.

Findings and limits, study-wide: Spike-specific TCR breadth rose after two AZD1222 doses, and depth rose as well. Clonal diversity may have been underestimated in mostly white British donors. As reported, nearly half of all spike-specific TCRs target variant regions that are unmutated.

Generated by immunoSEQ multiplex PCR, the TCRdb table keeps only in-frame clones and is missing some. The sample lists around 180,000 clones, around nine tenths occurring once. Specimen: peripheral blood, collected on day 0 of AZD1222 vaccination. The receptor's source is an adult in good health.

The CDR3, as DNA: TGTGCCTGGAGCAGACAGGGCCACAATGAGCAGTTCTTC. Its protein is CAWSRQGHNEQFF. V and J are TRBV30 and TRBJ2-1; 7 bases match TRBD1. Per the germline V gene, CDR1 is GTSNPN and CDR2 is SVGIG (reference sequence). The CDR3 is 13 amino acids. V was pared by 3 bases and J by 5 bases, with 4 bases of the junction left unmatched.